A selection of T cell receptor beta chains follows, all from one sample in a study of cytomegalovirus exposure and HLA in healthy donors. Produced via immunoSEQ multiplex PCR; TCRdb's table is partial and in-frame only. The sample shows approximately 140,000 clones, 60% to 85% of them seen only once. The sample taken for sequencing was PBMCs. The receptors were gathered from a middle-aged man in good health and CMV-seronegative. CDR3s include the opening cysteine and the closing phenylalanine or tryptophan. D genes are given only for firm matches. Clone size is shown for a subset of rows, as once, few, many or a class of expanded clone.

>TRBJ2-7|TRBD1|TRBV10-2|.
CASRVNRGVYEQYF
TGCGCCAGCAGGGTGAACAGGGGAGTCTACGAGCAGTACTTC
>TRBJ1-1|.|TRBV30|once
CAWKIGRATEAFF
TGTGCCTGGAAGATCGGCAGGGCCACTGAAGCTTTCTTT
>TRBJ2-3|TRBD2|TRBV4-1|.
CASSKVGTSGRAIGTDTQYF
TGCGCCAGCAGCAAAGTGGGGACTAGCGGGAGGGCCATCGGCACAGATACGCAGTATTTT
>TRBJ1-3|.|TRBV5-6|.
CASSLVHRAGNTIYF
TGTGCCAGCAGCTTGGTCCACAGGGCAGGAAACACCATATATTTT
>TRBJ2-7|.|TRBV21-1|few
CASSLSPRGLPSYEQYF
TGTGCCAGCAGCCTATCGCCCAGGGGGCTCCCCTCCTACGAGCAGTACTTC
>TRBJ2-5|TRBD1|TRBV7-6|few
CASSTMRQGAGETQYF
TGTGCCAGCAGCACAATGCGACAGGGGGCGGGGGAGACCCAGTACTTC
>TRBJ2-7|.|TRBV2|.
CATRGISYEQYF
TGTGCCACCCGGGGGATCTCCTACGAGCAGTACTTC
>TRBJ1-1|TRBD1|TRBV28|once
CASSYRGNLGTEAFF
TGTGCCAGCAGTTACAGGGGGAATCTGGGCACTGAAGCTTTCTTT
>TRBJ2-5|.|TRBV6-1|few
CASRESQGGLETQYF
TGTGCCAGCAGAGAATCCCAGGGGGGCCTTGAGACCCAGTACTTC
>TRBJ2-3|TRBD2|TRBV19|.
CASSGLAGEGTQYF
TGTGCCAGTAGTGGATTAGCGGGAGAGGGGACGCAGTATTTT
>TRBJ1-1|.|TRBV6-5|.
CASLGENTEAFF
TGTGCCAGTTTAGGGGAGAACACTGAAGCTTTCTTT
>TRBJ2-7|.|TRBV4-1|.
CASSRGEGWEQYF
TGCGCCAGCAGCAGGGGGGAGGGTTGGGAGCAGTACTTC
>TRBJ2-7|TRBD1|TRBV19|.
CASSLNRGSSYEQYF
TGTGCCAGTAGTCTCAACAGGGGGAGCTCCTACGAGCAGTACTTC
>TRBJ2-5|TRBD2|TRBV25-1|.
CASSLSGGPWETQYF
TGTGCCAGCAGTCTATCGGGAGGGCCCTGGGAGACCCAGTACTTC
>TRBJ2-5|TRBD1|TRBV30|.
CAADRATQETQYF
TGTGCCGCTGACAGGGCGACCCAAGAGACCCAGTACTTC
>TRBJ2-5|.|TRBV6-1|.
CASSLRYQETQYF
TGTGCCAGCAGTCTCCGGTACCAAGAGACCCAGTACTTC
>TRBJ2-7|TRBD2|TRBV7-9|.
CASSSRLADPYEQYF
TGTGCCAGCAGCTCAAGACTAGCGGACCCCTACGAGCAGTACTTC
>TRBJ2-7|TRBD1|TRBV13|.
CASSFRDRGIYEQYF
TGTGCCAGCAGCTTCCGGGACAGGGGAATCTACGAGCAGTACTTC
>TRBJ1-4|TRBD1|TRBV4-1|.
CASSQGLSGTGASEKLFF
TGCGCCAGCAGCCAAGGATTATCGGGGACAGGGGCGAGCGAAAAACTGTTTTTT
>TRBJ2-1|TRBD2|TRBV7-9|.
CASDVQRELGEQFF
TGTGCCAGCGACGTCCAGCGGGAGTTGGGTGAGCAGTTCTTC
>TRBJ2-5|TRBD1|TRBV18|.
CASSPTGQGAEETQYF
TGTGCCAGCTCACCTACCGGACAGGGGGCCGAAGAGACCCAGTACTTC
>TRBJ2-7|TRBD2|TRBV28|.
CASRTGGSSYEQYF
TGTGCCAGCCGAACGGGCGGGAGCTCCTACGAGCAGTACTTC
>TRBJ2-5|TRBD2|TRBV4-2|.
CASSPGGGEETQYF
TGTGCCAGCAGCCCAGGTGGGGGGGAAGAGACCCAGTACTTC
>TRBJ2-1|TRBD2|TRBV7-6|once
CASSLAASGGYNEQFF
TGTGCCAGCAGCCTAGCCGCTAGCGGGGGCTACAATGAGCAGTTCTTC
>TRBJ2-3|TRBD2|TRBV28|.
CASSPMPGTMDTQYF
TGTGCCAGCAGTCCAATGCCCGGGACTATGGATACGCAGTATTTT
>TRBJ2-7|TRBD1|TRBV27|.
CASSPDRGRGYEQYF
TGTGCCAGCAGTCCTGACAGGGGGCGCGGGTACGAGCAGTACTTC
>TRBJ2-7|TRBD2|TRBV7-9|few
CASMVAGGYEQYF
TGTGCCAGCATGGTAGCGGGGGGCTACGAGCAGTACTTC
>TRBJ2-3|.|TRBV2|.
CASRAGEQDTQYF
TGTGCCAGCAGGGCAGGGGAGCAAGATACGCAGTATTTT
>TRBJ2-2|TRBD2|TRBV5-5|.
CASSLGALADTGELFF
TGTGCCAGCAGCTTGGGCGCCCTAGCGGACACCGGGGAGCTGTTTTTT